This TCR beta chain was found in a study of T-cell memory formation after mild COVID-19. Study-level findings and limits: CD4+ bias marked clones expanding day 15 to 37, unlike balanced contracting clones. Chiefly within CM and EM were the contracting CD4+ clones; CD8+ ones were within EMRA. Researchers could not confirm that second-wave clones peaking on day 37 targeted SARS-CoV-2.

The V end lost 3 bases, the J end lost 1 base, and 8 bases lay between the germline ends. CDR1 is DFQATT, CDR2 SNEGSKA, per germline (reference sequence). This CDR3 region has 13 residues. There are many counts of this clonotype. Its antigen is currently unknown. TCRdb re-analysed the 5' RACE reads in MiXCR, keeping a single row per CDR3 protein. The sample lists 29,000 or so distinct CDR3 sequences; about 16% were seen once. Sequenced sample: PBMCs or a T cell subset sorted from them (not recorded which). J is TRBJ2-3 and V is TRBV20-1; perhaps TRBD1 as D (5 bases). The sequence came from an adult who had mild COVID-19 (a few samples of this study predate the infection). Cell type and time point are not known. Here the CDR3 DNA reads TGCAGTGCTAGGCTCAGGGGCACAGATACGCAGTATTTT. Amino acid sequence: CSARLRGTDTQYF.